This T cell receptor (beta chain) was found in a study of OX40 agonist ivuxolimab in advanced cancers. Overall study context: Patients received ivuxolimab, an agonistic anti-OX40 (CD134) antibody. Administration of intravenous ivuxolimab to patients occurred every 2 weeks at 0.01 to 10 mg/kg. Dose-escalation patients' cancers were hepatocellular carcinoma, melanoma, renal cell or head and neck cancer.

This CDR3 is 15 amino acids long. Per germline, CDR1 SGHRS and CDR2 YFSETQ. Sampled blood was obtained at baseline, cycle 4 day 1, and cycle 7 day 1. The assay was immunoSEQ multiplex PCR, and TCRdb's table has in-frame clones only and misses some. The sample lists about 80,000 clones, about 92% occurring once. The clonotype comes from an adult with an advanced solid tumor such as melanoma, head and neck, liver or kidney cancer. The rearrangement joins TRBV5-1 to TRBJ2-5, with D perhaps matching TRBD2 (6 bases). The closer fit of TRBJ2-7 to the DNA end suggests the J call may be wrong. The sample here was CD4+ or CD8+ T cells sorted from blood, taken in a trial of the OX40 agonist ivuxolimab. The CDR3 nucleotides are TGCGCCAGCAGCTTGGCCTTTTCGGGAGTCCACGAGCAGTACTTC. Protein product: CASSLAFSGVHEQYF.